The source of this T cell receptor (beta chain) is a study of OX40 agonist ivuxolimab in advanced cancers. Profiling relied on immunoSEQ multiplex PCR, and the TCRdb table lists in-frame clones only, not all of them. In the table there are around 40,000 clones, 65% to 90% of which are singletons. This clone is a singleton in its sample. Germline loops: CDR1 SGHKS, CDR2 YYEKEE (reference sequence). The CDR3 contains 16 residues. The germline V and J ends were trimmed by 4 bases and 6 bases, with 19 bases remaining between them. The sequence was obtained from an adult with an advanced solid tumor such as melanoma, head and neck, liver or kidney cancer. The chain employs TRBV5-5 and TRBJ1-4; D uncertain. The sample consisted of CD4+ or CD8+ T cells sorted from blood, taken in a trial of the OX40 agonist ivuxolimab. CDR3 sequence (DNA): TGTGCCAGCAGCCGCCAGCCGCCAACCTGGGATGAAAAACTGTTTTTT. Amino acids: CASSRQPPTWDEKLFF.